This T cell receptor beta chain derives from a study of blood T cells in healthy people across ages. Points from the study as a whole: TCR beta diversity per million T cells fell roughly linearly with age.

The CDR3 runs to 17 residues. Trimming pared 0 bases from V and 8 bases from J, leaving 20 bases between. CDR1 is LGHNA and CDR2 is YSLEER in the germline V gene. This clonotype has only one observation. Its specificity is unknown. Through a sample-barcoded 5' primer and a J-beta primer mix, a second PCR was run for roughly 6 to 12 cycles. Each cDNA molecule was tagged by a template-switch adaptor with 12 random nucleotides. Individual samples furnished no less than 3 million CDR3-containing paired-end reads apiece. TCRdb reprocessed the 5' RACE reads with MiXCR, giving one entry per CDR3 protein. Here the sample spans 2 million or so distinct CDR3 sequences, around 48% being singletons. The authors drew around 11 milliliters of peripheral blood from each donor.

The clonotype was recovered from a woman between 40 and 50 years old in good health. The sample comprised blood. The V and J genes are TRBV4-3 and TRBJ2-1; tentatively, D is TRBD1 (6 bases). CDR3 sequence reads: CASSQETDLTGHYEQFF. The DNA of the CDR3 is TGCGCCAGCAGCCAAGAAACAGACTTAACGGGACACTATGAGCAGTTCTTC.